A selection of T cell receptor beta chains follows, all from one sample in a study of CD8+ T cells in alopecia areata. The repertoire was sequenced with immunoSEQ multiplex PCR; TCRdb's copy has only in-frame clones and lacks some. The sample has approximately 140,000 clones; around four fifths are singletons. Sequenced here: CD8+ T cells sorted from blood, sampled at week 4, from a patient treated with tofacitinib. Every receptor here comes from a human donor with alopecia areata. Each CDR3 is given with its conserved first and last residue. Fields, in order: V gene, D gene, clone size, J gene, CDR3 DNA, CDR3 protein. D genes are given only for firm matches. Clone size, where shown, is once, few, many, or a class for clones that have expanded.

>TRBV6-6|-|-|TRBJ2-2
TGTGCCAGCAGCCCCGCAGGGGAGCTGTTTTTT
CASSPAGELFF
>TRBV18|TRBD2|-|TRBJ2-7
TGTGCCAGCTCACCGGGACTAGAATCAGACGAGCAGTACTTC
CASSPGLESDEQYF
>TRBV13|-|-|TRBJ1-1
TGTGCCAGCAGCTTCGGCAGTATGAACACTGAAGCTTTCTTT
CASSFGSMNTEAFF
>TRBV7-8|-|once|TRBJ2-7
TGTGCCAGCGGCTTAGTGAGTGGGACATCCTACGAGCAGTACTTC
CASGLVSGTSYEQYF
>TRBV29-1|-|-|TRBJ2-5
TGCAGCGTTGAGGGGATGACAGACTCCCAGTACTTC
CSVEGMTDSQYF
>TRBV23-1|TRBD1|-|TRBJ2-5
TGCGCCAGCAGTCGACGACAATGGCACGGACAGGGGAGGGAAGAGACCCAGTACTTC
CASSRRQWHGQGREETQYF
>TRBV10-3|-|-|TRBJ2-1
TGTGCCATCAGTGGCGTGGCAGATTACAATGAGCAGTTCTTC
CAISGVADYNEQFF
>TRBV6-5|TRBD1|-|TRBJ1-1
TGTGCCAGCAGTTCGACAGGGCTTAACACTGAAGCTTTCTTT
CASSSTGLNTEAFF
>TRBV19|TRBD1|-|TRBJ2-1
TGTGCCAGTAGTCTTCGGACAGGGGACGGTGAGCAGTTCTTC
CASSLRTGDGEQFF
>TRBV6-5|TRBD2|-|TRBJ2-3
TGTGCCAGCACCCTTAGCGGGGGGTACACAGATACGCAGTATTTT
CASTLSGGYTDTQYF
>TRBV29-1|-|-|TRBJ1-3
TGCAGCTTCCGGGACGGGAGCTCTGGAAACACCATATATTTT
CSFRDGSSGNTIYF
>TRBV4-2|-|-|TRBJ2-6
TGTGCCAGCAGCCAAGATTGGGATTCTGGGGCCAACGTCCTGACTTTC
CASSQDWDSGANVLTF
>TRBV27|TRBD2|-|TRBJ2-2
TGTGCCAGCAGGGGAGCGGGGGGGCCCGGCACCGGGGAGCTGTTTTTT
CASRGAGGPGTGELFF
>TRBV7-2|TRBD2|-|TRBJ2-5
TGTGCCAGCAGCTCGCCGACTAGCGGGGGGCAGACCCAGTACTTC
CASSSPTSGGQTQYF
>TRBV27|TRBD2|-|TRBJ2-3
TGTGCCAGCAGTCCGCGGACTAGCGGGGGCACAGATACGCAGTATTTT
CASSPRTSGGTDTQYF
>TRBV7-2|-|-|TRBJ1-5
TGTGCCAGCAGCTTAGATTGGGGAAGCAATCAGCCCCAGCATTTT
CASSLDWGSNQPQHF
>TRBV29-1|TRBD2|-|TRBJ2-2
TGCAGCGTATTAGCGGGGCTGAACACCGGGGAGCTGTTTTTT
CSVLAGLNTGELFF
>TRBV13|TRBD1|once|TRBJ2-7
TGTGCCAGCAGCAAAGGGGGACAGGGATCCTACGAGCAGTACTTC
CASSKGGQGSYEQYF
>TRBV11-3|-|-|TRBJ1-1
TGTGCCAGCAGCGGGGGCCTTGAAGCTTTCTTT
CASSGGLEAFF
>TRBV9|TRBD1|-|TRBJ1-1
TGTGCCAGCAGCGTAGGGGACAGGGTAACTGAAGCTTTCTTT
CASSVGDRVTEAFF
>TRBV27|TRBD1|-|TRBJ2-7
TGTGCCAGCAGTACCTGGACAGGGGGCGAGCAGTACTTC
CASSTWTGGEQYF
>TRBV27|-|-|TRBJ2-3
TGTGCCAGCAGCCAGTGGGGGGTGAGCACAGATACGCAGTATTTT
CASSQWGVSTDTQYF
>TRBV30|-|-|TRBJ2-3
TGTGCCTGGAGTCAATTAGCGGGCACAGATACGCAGTATTTT
CAWSQLAGTDTQYF
>TRBV4-3|TRBD2|-|TRBJ2-5
TGCGCCAGCAGCCACGGACTAGCGTTCCAAGAGACCCAGTACTTC
CASSHGLAFQETQYF
>TRBV4-1|TRBD2|-|TRBJ2-1
TGCGCCAGGAAAGCTCCCTCCCTAGCGGGGGAGAATTACAATGAGCAGTTCTTC
CARKAPSLAGENYNEQFF
>TRBV19|-|-|TRBJ1-5
TGTGCCAGTAGTATCATAGAGGGGAATCAGCCCCAGCATTTT
CASSIIEGNQPQHF
>TRBV14|TRBD2|-|TRBJ2-1
TGTGCCAGCAGCCAAGACGTAGGACTAGCGGCCTACAATGAGCAGTTCTTC
CASSQDVGLAAYNEQFF
>TRBV28|-|-|TRBJ2-3
TGTGCCAGCAGCCCTGTGGGGGCACACACAGATACGCAGTATTTT
CASSPVGAHTDTQYF
>TRBV4-2|TRBD1|-|TRBJ1-2
TGTGCCAGCAGCCAAGCCCGGACAGGGGGCACCTATGGCTACACCTTC
CASSQARTGGTYGYTF
>TRBV27|-|-|TRBJ2-5
TGTGCCAGCAGTTTCCTGTACCAAGAGACCCAGTACTTC
CASSFLYQETQYF
>TRBV6-1|TRBD1|-|TRBJ1-2
TGTGCCAGTACAGGGGCCGACTATGGCTACACCTTC
CASTGADYGYTF
>TRBV5-6|TRBD2|-|TRBJ2-1
TGTGCCAGCAGCCACCGACTAGCGGAGCAGTTCTTC
CASSHRLAEQFF
>TRBV7-9|TRBD1|once|TRBJ1-2
TGTGCCAGCAGCCCATTACAGGGGAGGACCAACTATGGCTACACCTTC
CASSPLQGRTNYGYTF
>TRBV4-3|-|-|TRBJ1-5
TGCGCCAGCAGCCAAGATTGGGGATATAGCAATCAGCCCCAGCATTTT
CASSQDWGYSNQPQHF
>TRBV25-1|-|-|TRBJ2-1
TGTGCCAGCAGTGAACGAAGGGCGGGGAATGAGCAGTTCTTC
CASSERRAGNEQFF
>TRBV5-6|TRBD1|-|TRBJ2-3
TGTGCCAGCAGCCCCGGGACAGGGAGGGATACGCAGTATTTT
CASSPGTGRDTQYF
>TRBV4-2|-|-|TRBJ2-7
TGTGCCAGCAGCCAAGATGGACCAACCGAGCAGTACTTC
CASSQDGPTEQYF
>TRBV19|TRBD1|-|TRBJ1-1
TGTGCCAGTAGCACAGGGGCCGGAGCTGAAGCTTTCTTT
CASSTGAGAEAFF
>TRBV29-1|TRBD1|-|TRBJ1-2
TGCAGCGTTGAAGATACCCGGTTGGGACAGGGTTCTAACTATGGCTACACCTTC
CSVEDTRLGQGSNYGYTF
>TRBV19|-|once|TRBJ2-1
TGTGCCAGTAGTATTAGCGTCGGGAATGAGCAGTTCTTC
CASSISVGNEQFF
>TRBV19|-|few|TRBJ1-1
TGTGCCAGTAAGTCCTTGTCGAACACTGAAGCTTTCTTT
CASKSLSNTEAFF